This T cell receptor (beta chain) is drawn from a study of regulatory T cells in long-lasting Graves disease. Whole-study findings and limits: Persistent Graves' disease cases displayed lower TCR diversity than newly diagnosed ones.

Both iRepertoire HTBI primers and Arm-PCR of CDR3 regions were used to build the TCR beta libraries. TCRdb reprocessed the multiplex PCR reads via MiXCR and lists one record per CDR3 protein. The sample yields about 350,000 distinct CDR3 sequences, roughly 15% seen once. The sample holds many counts of this clonotype. Its antigen is not identified. Documented time point: newly diagnosed GD, antithyroid drugs for less than 3 months. The TCR library was made from RNA that had been extracted from PBMCs in TRIzol. Staff drew approximately 9.9 milliliters of peripheral blood into EDTA tubes. V lost 5 bases and J 5 bases, leaving 9 bases between the germline ends. The CDR3 totals 12 residues. The germline CDR1 and CDR2 sequences are SEHNR and FQNEAQ (reference sequence). The data were also submitted as part of a second study, on T cells in Graves' hyperthyroidism and ophthalmopathy. From that report: Each diagnosis was grounded in clinical symptoms, serum thyroxine and TRAb, thyroid ultrasound, and orbital computed tomography. Model predictions of ophthalmopathy came a median approximately 6 months before onset.

This clonotype was obtained from a woman aged 18 to 35 with Graves disease. The material sequenced was peripheral blood mononuclear cells (PBMCs), taken at new diagnosis, from a patient treated with antithyroid drugs. The rearrangement uses TRBV7-9 and TRBJ1-1; no definite D call. CDR3 protein: CASSRHETEAFF. CDR3 DNA sequence: TGTGCCAGCAGCCGACACGAGACTGAAGCTTTCTTT. Together with reference TRBV7-9 and TRBJ1-1, the CDR3 gives the full variable domain: DTGVSQNPRHKITKRGQNVTFRCDPISEHNRLYWYRQTLGQGPEFLTYFQNEAQLEKSRLLSDRFSAERPKGSFSTLEIQRTEQGDSAMYLCASSRHETEAFFGQGTRLTVV.